This T cell receptor beta chain comes out of a study of shared clonotypes between healthy human individuals. Whole-study findings and limits: Tissues were not sampled, only blood, and their repertoires likely differ.

Generated by immunoSEQ multiplex PCR, the TCRdb table keeps only in-frame clones and is missing some. The repertoire holds about 710,000 clones, with around four fifths as singletons. A word on this clone: Its target is not known.

CDR1 is SEHNR, CDR2 FQNEAQ, per germline (reference sequence). Trimming stripped 5 bases from V and 2 bases from J, with 11 bases between. The CDR3 spans 14 residues. This chain uses TRBV7-9 with TRBJ2-3; a weak D match, TRBD2 (6 bases). Sequencing input: memory CD4+ T cells sorted from blood. As to subset: CD45RA-negative fraction. The source is a woman aged 25 to 39 in good health. CDR3 DNA: TGTGCCAGCAGCCGAGAACTAGCCACAGATACGCAGTATTTT. It is translated as CASSRELATDTQYF.